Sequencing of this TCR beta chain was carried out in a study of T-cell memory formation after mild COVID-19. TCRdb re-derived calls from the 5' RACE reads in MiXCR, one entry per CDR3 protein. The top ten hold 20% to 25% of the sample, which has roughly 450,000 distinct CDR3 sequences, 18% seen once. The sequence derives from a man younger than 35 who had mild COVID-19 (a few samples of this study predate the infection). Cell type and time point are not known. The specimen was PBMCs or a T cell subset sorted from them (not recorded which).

This CDR3 is CASSYGRGAYEQYF. For the CDR3, the DNA is TGTGCCAGCAGTTACGGCAGGGGGGCCTACGAGCAGTACTTC. The chain has TRBV6-5 and TRBJ2-7, with D perhaps TRBD1 (7 bases). Trimming pared 2 bases from V and 2 bases from J, leaving 10 bases between. The germline gives CDR1 MNHEY, CDR2 SVGAGI. CDR3 length: 14 residues.